The rows below give T cell receptor beta chains drawn from one sample of a study of CDR3 diversity in severe acne. MiXCR was run by TCRdb on the PCR reads, yielding one entry per CDR3 protein. This repertoire shows some 90,000 distinct CDR3 sequences, over 45% found once; its top ten account for roughly 9.1%. The sequenced sample was blood. These receptors were obtained from a male donor in good health, serving as a control. Both conserved end residues are part of each CDR3. The D gene is left open where the match is weak. Size values are once, few and many counts, or a class for expanded clones, and some rows have none.

v_call: TRBV7-9; d_call: -; clone_size: -; j_call: TRBJ1-1; cdr3_nt: TGTGCCAGCAGCTTAGGGGGGCCGGGGGACACTGAAGCTTTCTTT; cdr3_aa: CASSLGGPGDTEAFF
v_call: TRBV24-1; d_call: TRBD2; clone_size: -; j_call: TRBJ2-1; cdr3_nt: TGTGCCACCAGCCTGTGGGGCGGGGGAGGCTACAATGAGCAGTTCTTC; cdr3_aa: CATSLWGGGGYNEQFF
v_call: TRBV5-6; d_call: -; clone_size: -; j_call: TRBJ1-2; cdr3_nt: TGTGCCAGCAGCTTGAAGGCAGCGAGATATGGCTACACCTTC; cdr3_aa: CASSLKAARYGYTF
v_call: TRBV29-1; d_call: -; clone_size: many; j_call: TRBJ1-2; cdr3_nt: TGCAGCGTTGTTTGGAGCAACTATGGCTACACCTTC; cdr3_aa: CSVVWSNYGYTF
v_call: TRBV11-3; d_call: -; clone_size: -; j_call: TRBJ2-7; cdr3_nt: TGTGCCGGCAGCTACACTCTGGAGGCGCTGGAGCAGTACTTC; cdr3_aa: CAGSYTLEALEQYF
v_call: TRBV19; d_call: -; clone_size: many; j_call: TRBJ1-1; cdr3_nt: TGTGCCAGTAGCCCTTCCCAAAGGGGGGCCGGTGAAGCTTTCTTT; cdr3_aa: CASSPSQRGAGEAFF
v_call: TRBV20-1; d_call: TRBD2; clone_size: many; j_call: TRBJ2-1; cdr3_nt: TGCAGTGCCTGGACTAGCGGGAGGTCTTCCTCCTACAATGAGCAGTTCTTC; cdr3_aa: CSAWTSGRSSSYNEQFF
v_call: TRBV6-6; d_call: TRBD2; clone_size: once; j_call: TRBJ2-3; cdr3_nt: TGTGCCAGCAGGCCCAGAGCGCGACTAGCGGGAAGCACAGATACGCAGTATTTT; cdr3_aa: CASRPRARLAGSTDTQYF
v_call: TRBV7-2; d_call: -; clone_size: -; j_call: TRBJ2-5; cdr3_nt: TGTGCCAGCAGCTTAGTGGCAAGCCAAGAGACCCAGTACTTC; cdr3_aa: CASSLVASQETQYF
v_call: TRBV7-8; d_call: -; clone_size: many; j_call: TRBJ2-2; cdr3_nt: TGTGCCAGCAGGCCTAGGACCCAGGGGAACACCGGGGAGCTGTTTTTT; cdr3_aa: CASRPRTQGNTGELFF
v_call: TRBV10-3; d_call: -; clone_size: -; j_call: TRBJ1-1; cdr3_nt: TGTGCCATCAGTGAGTCTGGGGGGAACACTGAAGCTTTCTTT; cdr3_aa: CAISESGGNTEAFF